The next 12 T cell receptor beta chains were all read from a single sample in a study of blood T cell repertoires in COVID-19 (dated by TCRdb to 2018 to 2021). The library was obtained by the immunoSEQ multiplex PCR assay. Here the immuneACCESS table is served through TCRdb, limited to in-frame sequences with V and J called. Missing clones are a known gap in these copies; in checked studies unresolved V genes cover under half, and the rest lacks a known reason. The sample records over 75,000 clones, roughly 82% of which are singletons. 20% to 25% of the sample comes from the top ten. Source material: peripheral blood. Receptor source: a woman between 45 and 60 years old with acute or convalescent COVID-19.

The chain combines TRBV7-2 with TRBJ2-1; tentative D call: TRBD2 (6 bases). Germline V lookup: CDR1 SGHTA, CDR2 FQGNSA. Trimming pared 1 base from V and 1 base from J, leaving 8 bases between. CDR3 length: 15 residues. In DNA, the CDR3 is TGTGCCAGCAGCTTAGAGCTAGCGTCCTACAATGAGCAGTTCTTC. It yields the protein CASSLELASYNEQFF.

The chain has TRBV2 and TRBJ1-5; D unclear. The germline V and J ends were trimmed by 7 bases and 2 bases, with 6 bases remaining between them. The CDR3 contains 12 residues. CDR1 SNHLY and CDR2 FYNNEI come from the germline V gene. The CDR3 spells CASKEGNQPQHF. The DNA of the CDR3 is TGTGCCAGCAAAGAGGGCAATCAGCCCCAGCATTTT.

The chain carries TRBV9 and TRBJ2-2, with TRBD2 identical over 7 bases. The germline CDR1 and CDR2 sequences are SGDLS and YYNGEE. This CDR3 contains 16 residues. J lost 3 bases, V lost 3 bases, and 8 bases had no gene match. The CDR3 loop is CASSERTSEYTGELFF. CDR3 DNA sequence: TGTGCCAGCAGCGAGAGAACTAGCGAGTACACCGGGGAGCTGTTTTTT.

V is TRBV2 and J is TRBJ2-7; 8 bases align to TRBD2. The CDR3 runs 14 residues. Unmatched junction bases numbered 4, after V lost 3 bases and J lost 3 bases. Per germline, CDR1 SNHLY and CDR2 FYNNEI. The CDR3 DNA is TGTGCCAGCAGTGATGGGACTAGTATCTACGAGCAGTACTTC. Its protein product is CASSDGTSIYEQYF.

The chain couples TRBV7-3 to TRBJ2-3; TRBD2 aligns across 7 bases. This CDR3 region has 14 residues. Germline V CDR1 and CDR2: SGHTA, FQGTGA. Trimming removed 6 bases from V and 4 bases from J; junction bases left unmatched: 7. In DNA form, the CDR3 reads TGTGCCAGCAGTCCCGGGGGGACCGCAGATACGCAGTATTTT. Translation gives CASSPGGTADTQYF.

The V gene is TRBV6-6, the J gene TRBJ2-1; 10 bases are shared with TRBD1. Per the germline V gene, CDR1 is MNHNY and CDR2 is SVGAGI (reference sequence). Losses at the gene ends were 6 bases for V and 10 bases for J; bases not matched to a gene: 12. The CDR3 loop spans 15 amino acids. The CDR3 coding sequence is TGTGCCAGCAGATATGGACAGGGGGGACCCCGGGAGCAGTTCTTC. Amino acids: CASRYGQGGPREQFF.

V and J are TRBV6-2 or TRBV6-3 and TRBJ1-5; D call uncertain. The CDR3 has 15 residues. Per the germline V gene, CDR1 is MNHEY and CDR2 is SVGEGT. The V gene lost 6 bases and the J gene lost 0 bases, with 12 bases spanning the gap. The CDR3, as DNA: TGTGCCAGCAGCTCTAGAGCGGGTAGCAATCAGCCCCAGCATTTT. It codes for CASSSRAGSNQPQHF.

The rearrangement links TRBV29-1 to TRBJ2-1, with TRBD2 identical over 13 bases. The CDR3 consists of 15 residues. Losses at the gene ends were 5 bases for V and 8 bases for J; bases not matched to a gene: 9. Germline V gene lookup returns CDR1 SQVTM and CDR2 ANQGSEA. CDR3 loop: CSVFLRTSGRHEQFF. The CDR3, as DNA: TGCAGCGTTTTTCTGAGGACTAGCGGGAGACATGAGCAGTTCTTC.

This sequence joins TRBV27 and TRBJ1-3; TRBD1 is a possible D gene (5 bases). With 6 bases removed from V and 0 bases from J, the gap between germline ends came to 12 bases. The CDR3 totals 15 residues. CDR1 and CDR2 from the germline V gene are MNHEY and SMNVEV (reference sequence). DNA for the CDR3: TGTGCCAGCAGCCTTGGGGGGACCTCTGGAAACACCATATATTTT. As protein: CASSLGGTSGNTIYF.

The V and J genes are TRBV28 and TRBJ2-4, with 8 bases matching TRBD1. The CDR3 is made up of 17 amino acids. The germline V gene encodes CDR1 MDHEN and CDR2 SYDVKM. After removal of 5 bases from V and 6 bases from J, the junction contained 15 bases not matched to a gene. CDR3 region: CASSIPPGGRDRNIQYF. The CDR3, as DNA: TGTGCCAGCAGTATCCCCCCAGGGGGCAGAGATAGAAACATTCAGTACTTC.

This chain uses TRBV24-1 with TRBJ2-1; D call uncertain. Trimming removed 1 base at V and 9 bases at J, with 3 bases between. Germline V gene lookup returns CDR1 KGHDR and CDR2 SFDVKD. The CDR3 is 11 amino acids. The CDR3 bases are TGTGCCACCAGTGATTTCGGTGAGCAGTTCTTC. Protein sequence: CATSDFGEQFF.

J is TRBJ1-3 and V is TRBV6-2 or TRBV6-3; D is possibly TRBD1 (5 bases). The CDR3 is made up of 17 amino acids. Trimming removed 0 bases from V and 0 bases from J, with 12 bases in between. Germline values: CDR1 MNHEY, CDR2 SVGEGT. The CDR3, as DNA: TGTGCCAGCAGTTACTCGATCCCAGGGCCCTCTGGAAACACCATATATTTT. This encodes CASSYSIPGPSGNTIYF.